The entry below gives a single T cell receptor beta chain sequence along with its context. Its antigen is unknown. The data stem from a study of shared clonotypes between healthy human individuals. Study-level background: Two women and a few men aged 18 to 49 served as donors.

This CDR3 spans 15 amino acids. The ends lost 4 bases at V and 12 bases at J; junction bases unmatched: 12. Germline CDR1 SEHNR, CDR2 FQNEAQ (reference sequence). In the sorted-subset replicate PCRs, approximately 200 ng DNA, some 30,000 T cell genomes, was used. Produced via immunoSEQ multiplex PCR; TCRdb's table is partial and in-frame only. The sample carries 660,000 or so clones, roughly 96% recorded once. Study-wide results and caveats: Expectations were that clonotype sharing among donors would be affected by sequencing depth.

Naive CD8 populations comprised CD45RO-negative cells positively selected for CCR7, excluding terminally differentiated effector memory CD45RA+ cells. The sequence was collected from a woman in her twenties or thirties in good health. Sequencing input: naive CD8+ T cells sorted from blood. The J gene is TRBJ1-4, the V gene TRBV7-9, with 9 nucleotides matching TRBD1. The CDR3 reads CASSSGGTGQSELFF. In nucleotides, the CDR3 is TGTGCCAGCAGCTCTGGGGGGACAGGGCAGTCAGAACTGTTTTTT.